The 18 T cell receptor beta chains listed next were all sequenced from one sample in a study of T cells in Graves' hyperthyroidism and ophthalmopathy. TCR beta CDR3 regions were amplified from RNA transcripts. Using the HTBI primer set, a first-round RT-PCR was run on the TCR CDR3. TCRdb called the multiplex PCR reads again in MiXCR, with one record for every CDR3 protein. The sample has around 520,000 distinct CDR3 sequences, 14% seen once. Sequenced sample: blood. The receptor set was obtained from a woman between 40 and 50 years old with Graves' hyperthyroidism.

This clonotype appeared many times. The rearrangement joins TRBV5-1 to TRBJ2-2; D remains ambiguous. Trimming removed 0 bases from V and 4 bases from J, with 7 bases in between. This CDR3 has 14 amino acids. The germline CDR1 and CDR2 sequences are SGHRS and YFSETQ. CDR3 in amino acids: CASSLGQITGELFF. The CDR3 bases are TGCGCCAGCAGCTTGGGCCAGATCACCGGGGAGCTGTTTTTT.

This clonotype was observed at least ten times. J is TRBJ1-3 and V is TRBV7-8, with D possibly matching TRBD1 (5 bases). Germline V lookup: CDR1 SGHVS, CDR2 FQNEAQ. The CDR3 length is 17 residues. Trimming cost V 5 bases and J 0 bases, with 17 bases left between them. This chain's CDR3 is CASSLAGGVSSGNTIYF. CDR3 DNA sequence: TGTGCCAGCAGCCTCGCGGGAGGGGTCAGCTCTGGAAACACCATATATTTT.

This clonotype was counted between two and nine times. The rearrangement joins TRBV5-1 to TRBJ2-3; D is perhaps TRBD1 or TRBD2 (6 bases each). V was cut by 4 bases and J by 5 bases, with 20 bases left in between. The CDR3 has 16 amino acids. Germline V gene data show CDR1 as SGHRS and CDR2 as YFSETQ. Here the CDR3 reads CASSGGPGTSKDTQYF. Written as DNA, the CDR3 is TGCGCCAGCAGCGGGGGCCCCGGGACTTCGAAAGATACGCAGTATTTT.

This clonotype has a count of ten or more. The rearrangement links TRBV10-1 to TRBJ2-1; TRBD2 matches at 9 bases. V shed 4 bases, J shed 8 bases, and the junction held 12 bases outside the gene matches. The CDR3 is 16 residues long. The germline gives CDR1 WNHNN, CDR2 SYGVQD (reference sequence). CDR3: CASSASISSGNYEQFF. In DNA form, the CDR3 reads TGCGCCAGCAGTGCGTCGATCTCTAGCGGGAATTATGAGCAGTTCTTC.

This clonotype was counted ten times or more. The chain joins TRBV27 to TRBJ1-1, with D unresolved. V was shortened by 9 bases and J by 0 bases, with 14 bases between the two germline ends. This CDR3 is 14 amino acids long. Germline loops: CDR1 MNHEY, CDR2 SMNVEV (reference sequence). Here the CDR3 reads CASSKTPMNTEAFF. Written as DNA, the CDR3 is TGTGCCAGTTCAAAGACACCCATGAACACTGAAGCTTTCTTT.

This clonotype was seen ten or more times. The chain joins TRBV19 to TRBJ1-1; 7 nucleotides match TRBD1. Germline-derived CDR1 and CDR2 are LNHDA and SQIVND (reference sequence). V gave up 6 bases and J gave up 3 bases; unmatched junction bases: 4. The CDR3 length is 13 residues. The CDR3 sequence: CASRQTGYTEAFF. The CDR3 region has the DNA TGTGCCAGTAGGCAGACAGGGTACACTGAAGCTTTCTTT.

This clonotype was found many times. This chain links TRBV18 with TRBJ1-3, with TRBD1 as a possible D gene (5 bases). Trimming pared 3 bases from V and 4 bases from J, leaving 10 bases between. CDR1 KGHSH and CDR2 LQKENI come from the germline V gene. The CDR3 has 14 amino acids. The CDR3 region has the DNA TGTGCCAGCTCACCCGTCGACAGAGGAAACACCATATATTTT. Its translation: CASSPVDRGNTIYF. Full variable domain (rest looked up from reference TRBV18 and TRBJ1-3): NAGVMQNPRHLVRRRGQEARLRCSPMKGHSHVYWYRQLPEEGLKFMVYLQKENIIDESGMPKERFSAEFPKEGPSILRIQQVVRGDSAAYFCASSPVDRGNTIYFGEGSWLTVV.

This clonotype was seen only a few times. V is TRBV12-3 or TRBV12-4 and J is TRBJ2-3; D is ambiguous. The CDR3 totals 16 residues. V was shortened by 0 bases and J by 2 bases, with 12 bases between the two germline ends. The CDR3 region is CASSLANSQNTDTQYF. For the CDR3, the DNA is TGTGCCAGCAGTTTAGCAAACTCGCAAAACACAGATACGCAGTATTTT.

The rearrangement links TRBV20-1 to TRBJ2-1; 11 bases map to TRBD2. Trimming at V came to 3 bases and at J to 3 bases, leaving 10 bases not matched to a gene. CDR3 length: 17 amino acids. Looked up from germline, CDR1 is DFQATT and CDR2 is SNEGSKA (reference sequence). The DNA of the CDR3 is TGCAGTGCTAGGACTAGCGGGACAATCTTGCGCTACAATGAGCAGTTCTTC. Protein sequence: CSARTSGTILRYNEQFF.

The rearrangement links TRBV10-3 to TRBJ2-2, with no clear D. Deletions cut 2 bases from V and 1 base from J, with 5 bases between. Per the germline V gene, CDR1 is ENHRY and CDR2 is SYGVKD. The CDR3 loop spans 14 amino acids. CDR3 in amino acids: CAISEEQNTGELFF. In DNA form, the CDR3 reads TGTGCCATCAGTGAGGAACAGAACACCGGGGAGCTGTTTTTT.

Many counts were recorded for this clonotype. CDR3 residues: CASSYSPPRDNEQFF. The CDR3 DNA reads TGTGCCAGCAGTTACTCCCCGCCCAGGGACAATGAGCAGTTCTTC. The V gene is TRBV6-6, the J gene TRBJ2-1; a weak D match, TRBD1 (5 bases). CDR1 is MNHNY, CDR2 SVGAGI, per germline (reference sequence). CDR3 length equals 15 residues. The V and J ends lost 0 bases and 5 bases respectively, with 11 bases between them.

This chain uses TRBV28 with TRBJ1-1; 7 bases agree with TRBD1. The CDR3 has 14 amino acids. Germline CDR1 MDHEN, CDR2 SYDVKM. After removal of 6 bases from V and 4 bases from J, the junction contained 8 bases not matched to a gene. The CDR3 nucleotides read TGTGCCAGCAGCACACAGGGGTGGGGCACTGAAGCTTTCTTT. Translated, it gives CASSTQGWGTEAFF.

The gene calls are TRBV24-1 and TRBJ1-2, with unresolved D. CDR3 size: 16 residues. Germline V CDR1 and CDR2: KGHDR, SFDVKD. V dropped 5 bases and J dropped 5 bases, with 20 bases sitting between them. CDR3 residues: CATSGPTRIGKYGYTF. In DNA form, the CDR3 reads TGTGCCACCAGTGGACCCACAAGGATAGGGAAGTATGGCTACACCTTC.

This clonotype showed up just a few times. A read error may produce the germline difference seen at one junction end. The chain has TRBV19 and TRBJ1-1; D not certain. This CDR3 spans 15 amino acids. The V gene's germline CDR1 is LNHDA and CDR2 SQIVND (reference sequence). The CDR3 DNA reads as TGTGCCAGTAGTAAGGATCGGACGGCGAACACTAAAGCTTTCTTT. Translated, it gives CASSKDRTANTKAFF.

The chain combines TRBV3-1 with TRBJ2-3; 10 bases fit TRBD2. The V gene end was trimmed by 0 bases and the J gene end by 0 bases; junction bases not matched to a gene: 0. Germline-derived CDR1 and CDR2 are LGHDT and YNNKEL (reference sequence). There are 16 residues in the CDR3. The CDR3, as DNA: TGTGCCAGCAGCCAAGATAGCGGGAGGAGCACAGATACGCAGTATTTT. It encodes CASSQDSGRSTDTQYF.

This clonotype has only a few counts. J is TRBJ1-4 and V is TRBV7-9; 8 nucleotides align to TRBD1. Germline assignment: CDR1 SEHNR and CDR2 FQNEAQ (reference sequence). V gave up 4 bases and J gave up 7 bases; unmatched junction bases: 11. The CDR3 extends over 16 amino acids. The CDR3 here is CASSSYQGAKAEKLFF. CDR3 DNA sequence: TGTGCCAGCAGCTCATACCAGGGGGCCAAGGCTGAAAAACTGTTTTTT.

CDR3: CASSSNGQGVTGELFF. The CDR3 nucleotides read TGTGCCAGTAGTTCGAATGGACAGGGGGTCACCGGGGAGCTGTTTTTT. The chain is built from TRBV19 and TRBJ2-2; 10 nucleotides agree with TRBD1. This CDR3 region has 16 residues. Germline values: CDR1 LNHDA, CDR2 SQIVND (reference sequence). Unmatched junction bases numbered 7, after V lost 5 bases and J lost 4 bases.

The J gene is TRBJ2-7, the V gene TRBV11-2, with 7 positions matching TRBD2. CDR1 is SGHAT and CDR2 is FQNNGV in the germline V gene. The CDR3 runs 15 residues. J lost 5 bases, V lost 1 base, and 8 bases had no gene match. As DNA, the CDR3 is TGTGCCAGCAGCTTAGTCCTGGGAGGGCCGAACGAGCAGTACTTC. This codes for CASSLVLGGPNEQYF. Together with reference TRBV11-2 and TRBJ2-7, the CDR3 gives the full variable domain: EAGVAQSPRYKIIEKRQSVAFWCNPISGHATLYWYQQILGQGPKLLIQFQNNGVVDDSQLPKDRFSAERLKGVDSTLKIQPAKLEDSAVYLCASSLVLGGPNEQYFGPGTRLTVT.